Sequencing of this T cell receptor beta chain was carried out in a study of T cells in Graves' hyperthyroidism and ophthalmopathy. For the study at large: Peripheral blood collection took place at initial diagnosis, before any treatment. Overall study findings and caveats: Ophthalmopathy got predicted by the model a median about six months before its onset.

Germline V gives CDR1 MDHEN, CDR2 SYDVKM. V lost 8 bases and J lost 4; bases outside the gene matches: 14. The CDR3 extends over 17 amino acids. In the case of this clonotype: Its antigen is unidentified.

Patients showing uncontrolled infection, other autoimmune disease, pregnancy or lactation were ineligible. TCR beta CDR3 region amplification was performed from RNA transcripts. First-round RT-PCR with HTBI primers amplified the TCR CDR3 region. TCRdb re-called the multiplex PCR reads through MiXCR, storing one row per CDR3 protein. The sample gives around 600,000 distinct CDR3 sequences, more than 13% of which show up once; around 7% is in the top ten. The genes are TRBV28 and TRBJ2-7, with TRBD2 matching 13 bases. What was sequenced was blood. The TCR originated in a woman younger than 30 with Graves' ophthalmopathy. The CDR3 spells CASSPPVGLAGVYEQYF. DNA of the CDR3: TGTGCCAGCTCACCACCGGTCGGACTAGCGGGAGTGTACGAGCAGTACTTC.